A single sample is the source of the 16 T cell receptor beta chains below, sequenced in a study of CD4 T cells in relation to SARS-CoV-2 and coronaviruses. The assay was immunoSEQ multiplex PCR, and TCRdb's table has in-frame clones only and misses some. The table lists 35,000 to 40,000 clones, 70% to 90% of them singletons, with more than 7% in the top ten. Sequenced material: memory CD4+ T cells from PBMCs. These receptors originate from an adult with COVID-19.

V and J are TRBV19 and TRBJ2-7; D call uncertain. Trimming took 6 bases from V and 1 from J, leaving 16 bases between them. Germline CDR1 and CDR2: LNHDA and SQIVND (reference sequence). This CDR3 spans 15 amino acids. The CDR3, as DNA: TGTGCCAGTAGCCACAGCTTGCAATTTTCCTACGAGCAGTACTTC. Its translation is CASSHSLQFSYEQYF. The whole variable domain, filled in from reference TRBV19 and TRBJ2-7, reads DGGITQSPKYLFRKEGQNVTLSCEQNLNHDAMYWYRQDPGQGLRLIYYSQIVNDFQKGDIAEGYSVSREKKESFPLTVTSAQKNPTAFYLCASSHSLQFSYEQYFGPGTRLTVT.

This clone has a handful of counts. This rearrangement joins TRBV7-2 to TRBJ2-3; D may be TRBD2 (5 bases). Germline V gene data show CDR1 as SGHTA and CDR2 as FQGNSA. The CDR3 has 16 residues. Trimming pared 1 base from V and 0 bases from J, leaving 11 bases between. CDR3 in DNA: TGTGCCAGCAGCTTAGGAGGGAGAGGAAGCACAGATACGCAGTATTTT. Translating it yields CASSLGGRGSTDTQYF.

The chain couples TRBV10-3 to TRBJ2-2; a weak D match, TRBD1 (7 bases). Trimming pared 4 bases from V and 6 bases from J, leaving 15 bases between. Germline CDR1 ENHRY, CDR2 SYGVKD. The CDR3 runs 15 residues. For the CDR3, the DNA is TGTGCCATCAGTGGACAGGGAAGGGGGGCCGGGGAGCTGTTTTTT. Amino acids: CAISGQGRGAGELFF.

The table lists this clone with a count of one. This chain links TRBV28 with TRBJ1-3, with D hard to call. Per germline, CDR1 MDHEN and CDR2 SYDVKM. V lost 3 bases and J lost 0, with 9 bases in between. The CDR3 has 15 residues. DNA for the CDR3: TGTGCCAGCAGTTTTAGACGGCACTCTGGAAACACCATATATTTT. Translated: CASSFRRHSGNTIYF.

The chain carries TRBV6-6 and TRBJ2-2; D might be TRBD2 (6 bases). This CDR3 is 14 amino acids long. V was cut by 6 bases and J by 1 base, with 9 bases left in between. CDR1 and CDR2 (germline): MNHNY, SVGAGI (reference sequence). CDR3 residues: CASRASENTGELFF. CDR3 sequence (DNA): TGTGCCAGCAGAGCTAGCGAGAACACCGGGGAGCTGTTTTTT.

The chain joins TRBV5-4 to TRBJ2-7; 9 bases are a match to TRBD1. Germline loops: CDR1 SGHNT, CDR2 YYREEE (reference sequence). The CDR3 is 15 amino acids. After removal of 3 bases from V and 5 bases from J, the junction contained 9 bases not matched to a gene. The DNA for the CDR3 is TGTGCCAGCAGCTCGATGGGACAGGGACACCACGAGCAGTACTTC. This sequence encodes CASSSMGQGHHEQYF.

This sequence joins TRBV18 and TRBJ1-4; the D is unclear. This CDR3 has 13 amino acids. The V end lost 6 bases, the J end lost 8 bases, and 13 bases lay between the germline ends. From germline, CDR1 is KGHSH and CDR2 LQKENI. The CDR3 region has the DNA TGTGCCAGCTCCCAGGACGGCGGGGAAAAACTGTTTTTT. Encoded protein: CASSQDGGEKLFF. The variable domain in full, completed from reference TRBV18 and TRBJ1-4, reads NAGVMQNPRHLVRRRGQEARLRCSPMKGHSHVYWYRQLPEEGLKFMVYLQKENIIDESGMPKERFSAEFPKEGPSILRIQQVVRGDSAAYFCASSQDGGEKLFFGSGTQLSVL.

The rearrangement links TRBV11-3 to TRBJ2-7, with D unresolved. The V gene lost 7 bases and the J gene lost 3 bases, with 10 bases spanning the gap. Germline V gives CDR1 SGHNT, CDR2 YENEEA. CDR3 length equals 12 residues. Written as DNA, the CDR3 is TGTGCCAGCACAAAGCAGGACTACGAGCAGTACTTC. It yields the protein CASTKQDYEQYF. Full variable domain (rest looked up from reference TRBV11-3 and TRBJ2-7): EAGVVQSPRYKIIEKKQPVAFWCNPISGHNTLYWYLQNLGQGPELLIRYENEEAVDDSQLPKDRFSAERLKGVDSTLKIQPAELGDSAVYLCASTKQDYEQYFGPGTRLTVT.

V and J are TRBV4-3 and TRBJ2-2; TRBD1 matches 9 bases. After removal of 2 bases from V and 7 bases from J, the junction contained 5 bases not matched to a gene. Germline CDR1 and CDR2: LGHNA and YSLEER. The CDR3 is 15 amino acids. CDR3 nucleotide sequence: TGCGCCAGCAGCCAACGGGACAGGGTGGTCGGGGAGCTGTTTTTT. Protein product: CASSQRDRVVGELFF.

This clone is a singleton in its sample. The V and J genes are TRBV11-3 and TRBJ2-2; 11 nucleotides line up with TRBD1. Germline V gene lookup returns CDR1 SGHNT and CDR2 YENEEA. The ends lost 4 bases at V and 4 bases at J; junction bases unmatched: 5. The CDR3 contains 16 residues. The CDR3 region is CASSYTGTGGTGELFF. The CDR3 nucleotides read TGTGCCAGCAGCTACACCGGGACAGGGGGCACCGGGGAGCTGTTTTTT.

The chain carries TRBV19 and TRBJ2-7; TRBD1 aligns across 9 bases. With 4 bases clipped from V and 5 bases from J, the junction kept 3 bases outside the gene matches. The CDR3 covers 13 residues. Germline loops: CDR1 LNHDA, CDR2 SQIVND (reference sequence). CDR3 residues: CASSRGTGNEQYF. The CDR3, as DNA: TGTGCCAGTAGTAGGGGGACAGGGAACGAGCAGTACTTC.

The V and J genes are TRBV7-2 and TRBJ2-2, with 9 bases matching TRBD1. CDR3 length equals 15 residues. Germline V gene lookup returns CDR1 SGHTA and CDR2 FQGNSA. Trimming removed 1 base from V and 8 bases from J; junction bases left unmatched: 5. In DNA form, the CDR3 reads TGTGCCAGCAGCTTAGAGGGACAGGGCCTGGGGGAGCTGTTTTTT. Its protein is CASSLEGQGLGELFF.

This chain uses TRBV11-3 with TRBJ1-2, with a weak D call TRBD1 (5 bases). With 0 bases removed from V and 8 bases from J, the gap between germline ends came to 7 bases. Per the germline V gene, CDR1 is SGHNT and CDR2 is YENEEA. This CDR3 comprises 12 residues. CDR3 residues: CASSLDEGGYTF. The CDR3 bases are TGTGCCAGCAGCTTAGATGAGGGGGGCTACACCTTC.

V is TRBV10-3 and J is TRBJ1-2; 8 bases map to TRBD1. The V gene end was trimmed by 7 bases and the J gene end by 5 bases; junction bases not matched to a gene: 6. Germline assignment: CDR1 ENHRY and CDR2 SYGVKD. This CDR3 has 13 amino acids. The CDR3 loop is CAITKDREYGYTF. The CDR3 coding sequence is TGTGCCATCACCAAGGACAGGGAGTATGGCTACACCTTC.

The chain links TRBV5-6 to TRBJ1-1, with D maybe TRBD1 (5 bases). This CDR3 contains 14 residues. The V gene's germline CDR1 is SGHDT and CDR2 YYEEEE. With 1 base removed from V and 1 base from J, the gap between germline ends came to 8 bases. CDR3 DNA: TGTGCCAGCAGCTTGCCAGGGAAGAACACTGAAGCTTTCTTT. Its translation: CASSLPGKNTEAFF.

V gene TRBV27 combines with J gene TRBJ1-1; D is undetermined. The V end lost 6 bases, the J end lost 1 base, and 9 bases lay between the germline ends. This CDR3 region has 13 residues. Germline V gives CDR1 MNHEY, CDR2 SMNVEV (reference sequence). The CDR3 region is CASRPRRNTEAFF. The CDR3 DNA is TGTGCCAGCAGACCCCGGAGGAACACTGAAGCTTTCTTT.